The entry below gives a single T cell receptor beta chain sequence along with its context. These data belong to a study of OX40 agonist ivuxolimab in advanced cancers. Across the whole study: Patients got intravenous ivuxolimab at 0.01 to 10 mg/kg every 2 weeks.

This CDR3 has 12 residues. V was shortened by 8 bases and J by 1 base, with 8 bases between the two germline ends. CDR1 MDHEN and CDR2 SYDVKM come from the germline V gene. Produced via immunoSEQ multiplex PCR; TCRdb's table is partial and in-frame only. The sample has more than 60,000 clones, under 95% seen once. The sequencing here drew on CD4+ or CD8+ T cells sorted from blood, taken in a trial of the OX40 agonist ivuxolimab. The sequence was collected from an adult with an advanced solid tumor such as melanoma, head and neck, liver or kidney cancer. V gene TRBV28 combines with J gene TRBJ1-1; D gene uncertain. DNA for the CDR3: TGTGCCAGCCTCAACGGGAACACTGAAGCTTTCTTT. Translated: CASLNGNTEAFF.